Presented here are 30 T cell receptor beta chains from one specimen sequenced in a study of blood T cell repertoires in COVID-19. Clones were read by immunoSEQ multiplex PCR, and TCRdb kept only the in-frame ones, dropping some. The table records approximately 200,000 clones, around 90% of them present only once. Sequencing was done on a sample of peripheral blood. The receptors were sampled from a man between 65 and 79 years old with acute or convalescent COVID-19.

This chain uses TRBV30 with TRBJ2-3; maybe TRBD2 (6 bases). Trimming took 7 bases from V and 5 from J, leaving 16 bases between them. The CDR3 length is 13 residues. Germline-derived CDR1 and CDR2 are GTSNPN and SVGIG (reference sequence). CDR3 region: CAFSGEVEDTQYF. The DNA of the CDR3 is TGTGCCTTCTCCGGGGAGGTTGAAGATACGCAGTATTTT. The whole variable domain, filled in from reference TRBV30 and TRBJ2-3, reads SQTIHQWPATLVQPVGSPLSLECTVEGTSNPNLYWYRQAAGRGLQLLFYSVGIGQISSEVPQNLSASRPQDRQFILSSKKLLLSDSGFYLCAFSGEVEDTQYFGPGTRLTVL.

Written as DNA, the CDR3 is TGCGCCAGCAGCTTGGGGGACAGGGTGACCGGGGAGCTGTTTTTT. This gives the protein CASSLGDRVTGELFF. This rearrangement joins TRBV5-1 to TRBJ2-2, with 9 bases matching TRBD1. The CDR3 length is 15 residues. Germline V gene lookup returns CDR1 SGHRS and CDR2 YFSETQ. The trim removed 0 bases at V and 5 bases at J, leaving 2 bases unmatched. Filled out from reference TRBV5-1 and TRBJ2-2, the complete variable domain reads KAGVTQTPRYLIKTRGQQVTLSCSPISGHRSVSWYQQTPGQGLQFLFEYFSETQRNKGNFPGRFSGRQFSNSRSEMNVSTLELGDSALYLCASSLGDRVTGELFFGEGSRLTVL.

This chain joins TRBV19 and TRBJ1-2; 9 bases are shared with TRBD1. Germline CDR1 is LNHDA and CDR2 is SQIVND (reference sequence). CDR3 length: 15 residues. V dropped 5 bases and J dropped 7; count of bases not matched to a gene: 11. This CDR3 reads CASSLRGQGGGGYTF. The CDR3 coding sequence is TGTGCCAGTAGTCTCCGGGGACAGGGTGGCGGTGGCTACACCTTC.

About this clone itself: Different DNA sequences within this sample yield the same CDR3. The CDR3 DNA sequence: TGTGCCAGTCGAAGTAGCTCCTACGAGCAGTACTTC. It encodes CASRSSSYEQYF. This chain joins TRBV28 and TRBJ2-7; D unresolved. V shed 9 bases and J shed 0 bases, with 9 bases lying between them. Germline V lookup: CDR1 MDHEN, CDR2 SYDVKM. The CDR3 runs 12 residues. The full variable domain, with the rest looked up from reference TRBV28 and TRBJ2-7, is DVKVTQSSRYLVKRTGEKVFLECVQDMDHENMFWYRQDPGLGLRLIYFSYDVKMKEKGDIPEGYSVSREKKERFSLILESASTNQTSMYLCASRSSSYEQYFGPGTRLTVT.

The J gene is TRBJ2-5, the V gene TRBV7-7, with D perhaps TRBD1 (7 bases). The V gene's germline CDR1 is SSHAT and CDR2 FNYEAQ (reference sequence). The V and J ends lost 1 base and 5 bases respectively, with 14 bases between them. The CDR3 spans 15 residues. The CDR3 sequence is CASSLGQGGQETQYF. The CDR3, as DNA: TGTGCCAGCAGCTTAGGACAGGGAGGCCAGGAGACCCAGTACTTC.

The chain joins TRBV5-4 to TRBJ2-5, with 11 bases matching TRBD2. V lost 4 bases and J lost 1; bases outside the gene matches: 3. CDR1 is SGHNT and CDR2 is YYREEE in the germline V gene (reference sequence). CDR3 length: 15 residues. CDR3 residues: CASSKTSGVQETQYF. Here the CDR3 DNA reads TGTGCCAGCAGCAAGACTAGCGGGGTCCAAGAGACCCAGTACTTC. Full variable domain (missing parts from reference TRBV5-4 and TRBJ2-5): ETGVTQSPTHLIKTRGQQVTLRCSSQSGHNTVSWYQQALGQGPQFIFQYYREEENGRGNFPPRFSGLQFPNYSSELNVNALELDDSALYLCASSKTSGVQETQYFGPGTRLLVL.

The rearrangement uses TRBV28 and TRBJ2-7; TRBD2 matches 8 bases. CDR3 length: 13 residues. Germline CDR1 reads MDHEN; CDR2 reads SYDVKM. Germline trimming cut 6 bases from V and 5 bases from J; bases unmatched to any gene: 6. CDR3 nucleotides: TGTGCCAGCAGCCGGGGGGGGGCCGACGAGCAGTACTTC. Its translation is CASSRGGADEQYF.

This chain joins TRBV5-5 and TRBJ1-1, with D tentatively TRBD1 (5 bases). CDR3 length: 15 residues. V was clipped by 2 bases and J by 1 base, with 12 bases between them. The V gene's germline CDR1 is SGHKS and CDR2 YYEKEE (reference sequence). In DNA form, the CDR3 reads TGTGCCAGCAGCTTAGGTGGACAATCGAACACTGAAGCTTTCTTT. It translates to CASSLGGQSNTEAFF.

This clone turned up a few times. This chain links TRBV5-4 with TRBJ1-2, with a tentative D call TRBD1 (5 bases). V was cut by 4 bases and J by 6 bases, with 13 bases left in between. The V gene's germline CDR1 is SGHNT and CDR2 YYREEE (reference sequence). The CDR3 runs 13 residues. The DNA for the CDR3 is TGTGCCAGCAGCCCCGGAAGGGGCGATGGCTACACCTTC. Translating it yields CASSPGRGDGYTF.

The V call is TRBV5-1, the J call TRBJ2-5, with 9 bases aligning to TRBD2. The CDR3 sequence is 15 residues long. Germline V gene data show CDR1 as SGHRS and CDR2 as YFSETQ. Losses at the gene ends were 0 bases for V and 2 bases for J; bases not matched to a gene: 2. The CDR3 here is CASSLGLAAQETQYF. The DNA of the CDR3 is TGCGCCAGCAGCTTGGGACTAGCGGCTCAAGAGACCCAGTACTTC.

The rearrangement links TRBV5-4 to TRBJ1-1; D is perhaps TRBD1 (5 bases). Germline V gives CDR1 SGHNT, CDR2 YYREEE (reference sequence). V lost 1 base to trimming and J lost 0 bases, with 7 bases between them. The CDR3 has 14 residues. CDR3 amino acids: CASSLPGMNTEAFF. Written as DNA, the CDR3 is TGTGCCAGCAGCTTGCCAGGGATGAACACTGAAGCTTTCTTT. The entire variable domain, with the rest obtained from reference TRBV5-4 and TRBJ1-1, is as follows: ETGVTQSPTHLIKTRGQQVTLRCSSQSGHNTVSWYQQALGQGPQFIFQYYREEENGRGNFPPRFSGLQFPNYSSELNVNALELDDSALYLCASSLPGMNTEAFFGQGTRLTVV.

This clone has just one count. The V call is TRBV5-1, the J call TRBJ2-2; 7 bases map to TRBD1. Germline CDR1 and CDR2: SGHRS and YFSETQ. The junction had 4 bases not matched to a gene; V was cut back by 0 bases and J by 2 bases. This CDR3 spans 16 amino acids. CDR3 nucleotides: TGCGCCAGCAGCTTGGGAGGGACAGTAAACACCGGGGAGCTGTTTTTT. This translates into CASSLGGTVNTGELFF.

V gene TRBV19 combines with J gene TRBJ1-2; 7 bases line up with TRBD1. Germline lookup yields CDR1 LNHDA and CDR2 SQIVND (reference sequence). This CDR3 has 15 amino acids. The V gene end was trimmed by 4 bases and the J gene end by 8 bases; junction bases not matched to a gene: 13. The CDR3 sequence: CASSTGTASIGGYTF. DNA for the CDR3: TGTGCCAGTAGTACCGGGACAGCTTCCATAGGCGGCTACACCTTC.

The J gene is TRBJ2-4, the V gene TRBV7-2, with TRBD2 identical over 10 bases. Trimming cost V 0 bases and J 0 bases; bases outside gene matches: 14. Germline loops: CDR1 SGHTA, CDR2 FQGNSA. The CDR3 runs to 21 residues. As DNA, the CDR3 is TGTGCCAGCAGCTTAGCCTTGACTAGAGCGGGAGGGTCCTTAGCCAAAAACATTCAGTACTTC. Translating it yields CASSLALTRAGGSLAKNIQYF.

Remarks on this clone: Other nucleotide sequences from this sample produce the same CDR3. This chain links TRBV12-3 or TRBV12-4 with TRBJ1-6; D unresolved. This CDR3 contains 13 residues. Trimming stripped 1 base from V and 6 bases from J, with 4 bases between. DNA of the CDR3: TGTGCCAGCAGTTTAGGCGGTAATTCACCCCTCCACTTT. Protein sequence: CASSLGGNSPLHF.

This clone was seen just once. CDR3 residues: CASSGGLAGPSYEQYF. Here the CDR3 DNA reads TGTGCCAGCAGCGGGGGACTAGCGGGACCTTCCTACGAGCAGTACTTC. This sequence joins TRBV7-9 and TRBJ2-7; TRBD2 agrees at 13 bases. Germline V lookup: CDR1 SEHNR, CDR2 FQNEAQ (reference sequence). V shed 5 bases and J 1 base; nucleotides not matched to a gene: 5. The length of the CDR3 is 16 residues.

The chain employs TRBV11-2 and TRBJ1-1; the D is unclear. V was cut by 3 bases and J by 1 base, with 9 bases left in between. The germline gives CDR1 SGHAT, CDR2 FQNNGV. CDR3 size: 14 residues. The CDR3 nucleotides read TGTGCCAGCAGCTTTTGGGAGTCGAACACTGAAGCTTTCTTT. It yields the protein CASSFWESNTEAFF.

The chain uses TRBV5-5 and TRBJ2-7; maybe TRBD2 (5 bases). Trimming took 0 bases from V and 5 from J, leaving 12 bases between them. The length of the CDR3 is 14 residues. From germline, CDR1 is SGHKS and CDR2 YYEKEE (reference sequence). CDR3 residues: CASSLDEGFNEQYF. The CDR3 DNA reads TGTGCCAGCAGCTTGGATGAGGGTTTCAACGAGCAGTACTTC. The full variable domain, in which reference TRBV5-5 and TRBJ2-7 provide the parts outside the CDR3, is DAGVTQSPTHLIKTRGQQVTLRCSPISGHKSVSWYQQVLGQGPQFIFQYYEKEERGRGNFPDRFSARQFPNYSSELNVNALLLGDSALYLCASSLDEGFNEQYFGPGTRLTVT.

This clone came up once. The CDR3 sequence is CASSQGGAGARTDTQYF. CDR3 sequence (DNA): TGTGCCAGCAGCCAAGGGGGAGCGGGAGCCCGCACAGATACGCAGTATTTT. The V call is TRBV11-2, the J call TRBJ2-3, with 8 bases identical to TRBD2. The CDR3 covers 17 residues. From germline, CDR1 is SGHAT and CDR2 FQNNGV. The V segment lost 5 bases and the J segment 1 base; nucleotides outside the gene matches: 11.

The chain has TRBV10-3 and TRBJ2-1, with a weak D call TRBD2 (5 bases). This CDR3 comprises 11 residues. Trimming pared 2 bases from V and 16 bases from J, leaving 12 bases between. Germline V gene data show CDR1 as ENHRY and CDR2 as SYGVKD. The CDR3 nucleotides read TGTGCCATCAGTGAGGTAGGAGACTACTTCTTC. Its protein is CAISEVGDYFF.

A few counts support this clone. The chain joins TRBV5-4 to TRBJ2-5, with 7 positions matching TRBD1. The length of the CDR3 is 14 residues. The V segment lost 4 bases and the J segment 2 bases; nucleotides outside the gene matches: 5. CDR1 is SGHNT, CDR2 YYREEE, per germline (reference sequence). The CDR3 DNA follows: TGTGCCAGCAGCGAGGGGACAGCACAAGAGACCCAGTACTTC. Translating it yields CASSEGTAQETQYF.

The chain is built from TRBV27 and TRBJ2-7; D possibly corresponds to TRBD2 (6 bases). The CDR3 has 15 amino acids. V lost 0 bases and J lost 5, with 14 bases in between. Looked up from germline, CDR1 is MNHEY and CDR2 is SMNVEV (reference sequence). In DNA, the CDR3 is TGTGCCAGCAGTTTATCCCATGGGAGGTCCGACGAGCAGTACTTC. It translates to CASSLSHGRSDEQYF.

The chain combines TRBV7-3 with TRBJ1-2; 9 bases agree with TRBD1. Looked up from germline, CDR1 is SGHTA and CDR2 is FQGTGA. The CDR3 has 14 amino acids. Germline trimming cut 5 bases from V and 7 bases from J; bases unmatched to any gene: 8. The CDR3 sequence is CASSLKGQGSGYTF. In DNA form, the CDR3 reads TGTGCCAGCAGCCTTAAGGGACAGGGAAGTGGCTACACCTTC. Combining the CDR3 with reference TRBV7-3 and TRBJ1-2 gives the whole variable domain GAGVSQTPSNKVTEKGKYVELRCDPISGHTALYWYRQSLGQGPEFLIYFQGTGAADDSGLPNDRFFAVRPEGSVSTLKIQRTERGDSAVYLCASSLKGQGSGYTFGSGTRLTVV.

This chain connects TRBV18 to TRBJ1-1; no clear D. The CDR3 runs to 13 residues. Germline loops: CDR1 KGHSH, CDR2 LQKENI. Deletions cut 3 bases from V and 7 bases from J, with 12 bases between. The CDR3 nucleotides read TGTGCCAGCTCACCGGCGAGGGATCTTGAAGCTTTCTTT. Residues: CASSPARDLEAFF.

J is TRBJ1-2 and V is TRBV28; D is possibly TRBD1 (6 bases). Trimming shortened V by 5 bases and J by 4 bases, and 11 bases separated the two germline ends. Germline lookup yields CDR1 MDHEN and CDR2 SYDVKM. The CDR3 contains 13 residues. As DNA, the CDR3 is TGTGCCAGCAGTAAAACAGGGTTCTATGGCTACACCTTC. Encoded protein: CASSKTGFYGYTF.

This clone was observed a single time. Germline is not matched at one junction end, which may reflect a read error. V gene TRBV2 combines with J gene TRBJ2-7; D call uncertain. The CDR3 length is 12 residues. The germline V gene encodes CDR1 SNHLY and CDR2 FYNNEI. As DNA, the CDR3 is TGTGCCAGCTGTGTGAGCTCCAACGAGCAGTACTTC. Protein product: CASCVSSNEQYF.

The chain employs TRBV18 and TRBJ1-2; the match to TRBD1 covers 12 bases. The germline gives CDR1 KGHSH, CDR2 LQKENI. The junction had 11 bases not matched to a gene; V was cut back by 2 bases and J by 4 bases. The CDR3 is made up of 18 amino acids. CDR3 bases: TGTGCCAGCTCACCATCACCGGGGACAGGGGGCGCGGGCTATGGCTACACCTTC. It is translated as CASSPSPGTGGAGYGYTF.

The chain combines TRBV5-8 with TRBJ1-6; D ambiguous. The CDR3 contains 12 residues. V lost 5 bases to trimming and J lost 6 bases, with 6 bases between them. CDR1 SGHTS and CDR2 YDEGEE come from the germline V gene. CDR3 sequence (DNA): TGTGCCAGCAGACGGAGTAATTCACCCCTCCACTTT. Its translation is CASRRSNSPLHF.

The chain links TRBV11-2 to TRBJ2-7; 11 bases align to TRBD2. The CDR3 loop spans 18 amino acids. J was trimmed by 3 bases and V by 5 bases; bases with no gene match: 15. Germline V gene lookup returns CDR1 SGHAT and CDR2 FQNNGV. CDR3 residues: CASSTLIRTSGRFYEQYF. The CDR3 bases are TGTGCCAGCAGCACCCTGATAAGGACTAGCGGGCGTTTCTACGAGCAGTACTTC.

This clone was seen more than once but under ten times. J is TRBJ2-1 and V is TRBV19; TRBD2 matches at 8 bases. This CDR3 contains 15 residues. Germline-derived CDR1 and CDR2 are LNHDA and SQIVND (reference sequence). J was trimmed by 7 bases and V by 8 bases; bases with no gene match: 13. The CDR3: CASGPLAVLGNEQFF. The DNA for the CDR3 is TGTGCCAGTGGCCCACTAGCGGTTCTTGGGAATGAGCAGTTCTTC.